A selection of T cell receptor beta chains follows, all from one sample in a study of blood T cell repertoires in COVID-19. Only in-frame clones appear in the TCRdb table, and some are missing; sequencing was by immunoSEQ multiplex PCR. The profile shows 85,000 to 110,000 clones, roughly 88% of them singletons. Source material: peripheral blood. The receptor source for this set is a human donor in a cohort sampled during active COVID-19. The CDR3 runs from the conserved cysteine through the conserved F or W. The D gene is left open where the match is weak. Rows give clone size only sometimes, using once, few, many, or a class for an expanded clone.

cdr3_nt cdr3_aa d_call v_call clone_size j_call
TGTGCCACCAGCAGAGTTAGTCTGAACACTGAAGCTTTCTTT CATSRVSLNTEAFF NA TRBV15 NA TRBJ1-1
TGTGCCACGGACAGGGGACACGAGCAGTACTTC CATDRGHEQYF TRBD1 TRBV6-5 NA TRBJ2-7
TGTGCCAGCAGCTTAGGGTTTAACAACCTGGAGGATCAGCCCCAGCATTTT CASSLGFNNLEDQPQHF NA TRBV7-2 NA TRBJ1-5
TGTGCCAGTAGAGGACAGCTGAACACTGAAGCTTTCTTT CASRGQLNTEAFF NA TRBV19 NA TRBJ1-1
TGTGCCAGCAGCGACCGACAGGGAGGAGGCGAGACCCAGTACTTC CASSDRQGGGETQYF NA TRBV11-3 few TRBJ2-5
TGCGCCAGCAGCTTGGACGGTGCCTCTGGGGCCAACGTCCTGACTTTC CASSLDGASGANVLTF NA TRBV5-1 NA TRBJ2-6
TGTGCCAGCAGTGAAGCGGGACAGGGGAATGAAAAACTGTTTTTT CASSEAGQGNEKLFF TRBD1 TRBV2 NA TRBJ1-4
TGTGCCAGCAGTTCACGATACGGGAGCACAGATACGCAGTATTTT CASSSRYGSTDTQYF NA TRBV27 NA TRBJ2-3
TGTGCCAGCAGCCAGTTGGGACGGGAGGAAGCTTTCTTT CASSQLGREEAFF NA TRBV14 NA TRBJ1-1
TGTGCCAGCAGTCAAGATACCTCAGGAGGGCAGCCCCAGCATTTT CASSQDTSGGQPQHF NA TRBV3-1/TRBV3-2 NA TRBJ1-5
TGTGCCATCAGGACGGACAGGGGCGATCAGCCCCAGCATTTT CAIRTDRGDQPQHF TRBD1 TRBV10-3 NA TRBJ1-5
TGTGCCAGCAGCGCCCGCCGGGACAGTCCCTACGAGCAGTACTTC CASSARRDSPYEQYF TRBD1 TRBV7-2 NA TRBJ2-7
TGTGCCAGCAGCGCCCAGGGACAGGGGAGCACTGAAGCTTTCTTT CASSAQGQGSTEAFF TRBD1 TRBV7-2 NA TRBJ1-1
TGTGCCAGCAGCCCGAAGGGAGGGATAGCTGAAGCTTTCTTT CASSPKGGIAEAFF NA TRBV3-1/TRBV3-2 NA TRBJ1-1
TGTGCCAGCAGTTTATCCGAGGGCTCCTATGGCTACACCTTC CASSLSEGSYGYTF NA TRBV27 once TRBJ1-2
TGTGCCAGCATGCCGAACAGGGCAGTCAGCAATCAGCCCCAGCATTTT CASMPNRAVSNQPQHF NA TRBV27 NA TRBJ1-5